The clone carrying this TCR beta chain was recorded a few times. These data belong to a study of blood T cells in healthy people across ages. Study details: About one barcoded beta molecule per two T cells came from capture by template switching.

The CDR3 is 14 residues long. The V end lost 3 bases, the J end lost 2 bases, and 13 bases lay between the germline ends. Germline V gene data show CDR1 as DFQATT and CDR2 as SNEGSKA (reference sequence). A second PCR of 7 to 11 cycles used a sample-barcoded 5' primer and a J-beta primer mix. TCRdb re-called the 5' RACE reads with MiXCR, one entry per CDR3 protein. Altogether some 750,000 distinct CDR3 sequences are present, about a fifth being singletons, with the ten largest covering around a fifth. The TCR was taken from an older man in good health. This chain links TRBV20-1 with TRBJ1-1; D is unclear. Sequenced input: blood. The DNA of the CDR3 is TGCAGTGCTAGTGTTGGCACCAAAAACACTGAAGCTTTCTTT. It encodes CSASVGTKNTEAFF.